This T cell receptor (beta chain) is drawn from a study of tumor-infiltrating lymphocytes in primary liver carcinoma. The overall study: Samples returned roughly 3.65 to 7.13 million productive TCRbeta reads, a yield that was similar across tissue types.

Study conclusions and caveats: Paired tumor-adjacent and tumor-blood samples overlapped less than tumor region pairs did. Merely some 8-25% of top clones spanned all five tumor regions.

Co-extracting RNA and DNA was done with 20-30 mg of unsorted bulk tissue as input. Trimming removed 5 bases from V and 6 bases from J; junction bases left unmatched: 10. Germline V gene data show CDR1 as SQVTM and CDR2 as ANQGSEA. The CDR3 consists of 14 residues. This clonotype occurred many times. Its antigen is not known. From approximately 450 ng total RNA, TCR beta cDNA was generated with a primer in the constant region. Libraries of TCR beta came from three nested multiplex PCR rounds with slightly modified ARM-PCR. The first two PCR rounds used TRBV1-TRBV30 primers with a Cbeta primer, 10 cycles each. TCRdb processed the multiplex PCR reads anew with MiXCR; each CDR3 protein has one entry. This sample has fewer than 90,000 distinct CDR3 sequences, with 72% found just once.

Source material: liver tumor tissue from sampling region 1. Subset denoted: tumor region T1, superior pole. The J gene is TRBJ2-3, the V gene TRBV29-1, with 8 bases lining up with TRBD2. The receptor was isolated from a man in his forties or fifties with primary liver carcinoma and hepatitis B virus infection. For the CDR3, the DNA is TGCAGCGTTTTTAAGCGGGAGAGCTGGGATACGCAGTATTTT. Translated: CSVFKRESWDTQYF.